This TCR beta chain was identified in a study of tissue T cells after allogeneic stem cell transplantation. Method: immunoSEQ multiplex PCR; TCRdb's copy keeps in-frame clones and lacks some. The sample includes about 6,300 clones, 70% of them seen just once. Per germline, CDR1 SGHNT and CDR2 YYREEE (reference sequence). V was clipped by 0 bases and J by 4 bases, with 10 bases between them. The CDR3 extends over 14 amino acids. Sequences were derived from tissue from the rectum, sampled at autopsy. The rearrangement joins TRBV5-4 to TRBJ1-1, with D unresolved. The receptor was isolated from a woman aged 18-55 years with breast cancer. CDR3 DNA sequence: TGTGCCAGCAGCTTGGAGGCGGGTACCACTGAAGCTTTCTTT. It codes for CASSLEAGTTEAFF. Combining the CDR3 with reference TRBV5-4 and TRBJ1-1 gives the whole variable domain ETGVTQSPTHLIKTRGQQVTLRCSSQSGHNTVSWYQQALGQGPQFIFQYYREEENGRGNFPPRFSGLQFPNYSSELNVNALELDDSALYLCASSLEAGTTEAFFGQGTRLTVV.